The clone carrying this T cell receptor (beta chain) was observed once. Its antigen is unknown. The sample comes from a study of shared clonotypes between healthy human individuals. General study findings and limits: Across subsets, estimated richness was generally greater for naive than for memory populations.

Germline-derived CDR1 and CDR2 are SGHRS and YFSETQ. Trimming shortened V by 0 bases and J by 1 base, and 16 bases separated the two germline ends. The CDR3 covers 17 residues. The table came from immunoSEQ multiplex PCR; TCRdb's copy has only in-frame clones and leaves some out. The sample yields millions of clones, roughly 95% seen once. The study drew its donors from healthy HIV-negative adults without recent acute infections or vaccinations. Each donor was a Caucasian adult residing in Nashville, Tennessee. The chain has TRBV5-1 and TRBJ2-5, with a weak D call TRBD1 (6 bases). The sequence derives from a man younger than 30 in good health. Sequencing used naive CD4+ T cells sorted from blood. Indicated subset: CD45RA+ positively selected. Here the CDR3 reads CASSLGPHTGIQETQYF. CDR3 DNA sequence: TGCGCCAGCAGCTTGGGACCCCACACAGGGATCCAAGAGACCCAGTACTTC. The full variable domain, rest sourced from reference TRBV5-1 and TRBJ2-5, is KAGVTQTPRYLIKTRGQQVTLSCSPISGHRSVSWYQQTPGQGLQFLFEYFSETQRNKGNFPGRFSGRQFSNSRSEMNVSTLELGDSALYLCASSLGPHTGIQETQYFGPGTRLLVL.